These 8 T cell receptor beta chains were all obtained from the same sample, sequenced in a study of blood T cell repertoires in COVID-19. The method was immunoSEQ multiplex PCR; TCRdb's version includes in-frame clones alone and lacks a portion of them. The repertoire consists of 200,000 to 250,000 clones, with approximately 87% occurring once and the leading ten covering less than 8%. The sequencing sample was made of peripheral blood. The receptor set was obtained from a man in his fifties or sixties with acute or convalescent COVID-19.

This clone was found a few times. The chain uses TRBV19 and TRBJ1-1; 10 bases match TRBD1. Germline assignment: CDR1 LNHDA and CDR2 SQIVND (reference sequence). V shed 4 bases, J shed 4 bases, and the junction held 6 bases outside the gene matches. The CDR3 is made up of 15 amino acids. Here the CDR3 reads CASSNDRGRVTEAFF. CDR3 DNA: TGTGCCAGTAGTAACGACAGGGGGCGAGTCACTGAAGCTTTCTTT.

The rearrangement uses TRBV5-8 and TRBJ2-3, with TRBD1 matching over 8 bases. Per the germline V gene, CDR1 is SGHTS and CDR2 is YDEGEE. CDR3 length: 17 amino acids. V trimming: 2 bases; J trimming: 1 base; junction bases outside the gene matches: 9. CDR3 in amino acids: CASSLAQGAWGTDTQYF. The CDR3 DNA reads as TGTGCCAGCAGCTTAGCCCAGGGGGCTTGGGGCACAGATACGCAGTATTTT.

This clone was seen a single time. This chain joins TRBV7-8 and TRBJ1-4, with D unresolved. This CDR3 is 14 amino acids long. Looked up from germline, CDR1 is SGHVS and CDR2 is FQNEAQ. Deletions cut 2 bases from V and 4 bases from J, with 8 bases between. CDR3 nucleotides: TGTGCCAGCAGCTTATACAGTCTTAATGAAAAACTGTTTTTT. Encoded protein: CASSLYSLNEKLFF.

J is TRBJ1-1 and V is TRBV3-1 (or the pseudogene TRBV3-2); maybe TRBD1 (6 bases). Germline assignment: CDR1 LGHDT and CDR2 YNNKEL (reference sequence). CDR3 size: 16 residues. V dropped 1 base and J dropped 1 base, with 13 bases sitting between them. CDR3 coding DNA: TGTGCCAGCAGCCAAGGGTCTATCAGGGGGAACACTGAAGCTTTCTTT. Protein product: CASSQGSIRGNTEAFF.

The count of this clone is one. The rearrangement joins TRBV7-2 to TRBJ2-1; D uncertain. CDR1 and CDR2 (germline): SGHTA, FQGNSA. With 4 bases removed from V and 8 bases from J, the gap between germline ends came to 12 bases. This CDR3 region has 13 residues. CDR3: CASSSPQVDEQFF. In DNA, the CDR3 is TGTGCCAGCAGCTCCCCGCAGGTCGATGAGCAGTTCTTC.

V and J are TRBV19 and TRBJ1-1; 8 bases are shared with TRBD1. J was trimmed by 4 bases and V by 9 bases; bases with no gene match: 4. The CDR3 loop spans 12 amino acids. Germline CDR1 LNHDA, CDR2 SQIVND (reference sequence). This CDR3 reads CASSDRATEAFF. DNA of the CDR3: TGTGCCAGCTCGGACAGGGCCACTGAAGCTTTCTTT.

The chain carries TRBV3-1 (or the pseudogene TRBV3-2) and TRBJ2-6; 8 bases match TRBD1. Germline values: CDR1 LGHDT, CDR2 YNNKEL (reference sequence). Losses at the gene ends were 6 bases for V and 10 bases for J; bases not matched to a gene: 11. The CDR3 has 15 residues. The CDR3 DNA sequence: TGTGCCAGCAGTCCACCGGGACAGGCCTCAAACGTCCTGACTTTC. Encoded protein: CASSPPGQASNVLTF.

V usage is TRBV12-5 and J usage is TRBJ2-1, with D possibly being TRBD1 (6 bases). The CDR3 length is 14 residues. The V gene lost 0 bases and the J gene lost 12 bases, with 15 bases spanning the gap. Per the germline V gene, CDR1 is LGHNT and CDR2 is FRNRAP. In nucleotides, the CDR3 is TGTGCTAGTGGTTTGGTAATGGACAGCCGTTTGCAGTTCTTC. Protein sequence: CASGLVMDSRLQFF. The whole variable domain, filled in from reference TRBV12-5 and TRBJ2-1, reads DARVTQTPRHKVTEMGQEVTMRCQPILGHNTVFWYRQTMMQGLELLAYFRNRAPLDDSGMPKDRFSAEMPDATLATLKIQPSEPRDSAVYFCASGLVMDSRLQFFGPGTRLTVL.